This is a list of T cell receptor beta chains from one sample in a study of blood T cells in healthy people across ages. TCRdb fed the 5' RACE reads into MiXCR, producing one record per CDR3 protein. The table has 850,000 to 1,100,000 distinct CDR3 sequences, more than 30% seen once. The sequenced sample was blood. The source is a man younger than 35 in good health. The CDR3 runs from the conserved cysteine through the conserved F or W. Fields, in order: CDR3 length, V gene, D gene, clone size, J gene, CDR3 protein, CDR3 DNA. A D gene is named only where the DNA matches it firmly. Some rows have no size entry. The others give once, few or many, or a class for an expanded clone.

17	TRBV27	TRBD2	.	TRBJ2-5	CASSSRPGGVIENEQYF	TGTGCCAGCAGCTCCCGTCCGGGAGGGGTGATCGAGAATGAGCAGTACTTC
15	TRBV7-9	.	few	TRBJ2-7	CASSLLSSGSYEQYF	TGTGCCAGCAGCTTATTAAGTTCGGGTTCCTACGAGCAGTACTTC
19	TRBV6-5	TRBD1	few	TRBJ1-5	CASSYYPGQAFGSNQPQHF	TGTGCCAGCAGTTACTACCCGGGACAGGCGTTTGGGAGCAATCAGCCCCAGCATTTT
15	TRBV20-1	TRBD2	.	TRBJ2-1	CSAAGLAGAYNEQFF	TGCAGTGCTGCCGGACTAGCGGGGGCCTACAATGAGCAGTTCTTC
12	TRBV5-5	.	.	TRBJ1-2	CASSLGPNGYTF	TGTGCCAGCAGCTTGGGACCGAATGGCTACACCTTC
13	TRBV9	.	few	TRBJ1-4	CASSEGRSEKLFF	TGTGCCAGCAGTGAGGGAAGGTCGGAAAAACTGTTTTTT
15	TRBV11-2	.	.	TRBJ1-1	CASSCGRGRPTEAFF	TGTGCCAGCAGCTGCGGCAGGGGTCGTCCCACTGAAGCTTTCTTT
16	TRBV18	TRBD1	.	TRBJ1-1	CASSLETGVRNTEAFF	TGTGCCAGCTCACTTGAGACAGGGGTTAGGAACACTGAAGCTTTCTTT
15	TRBV7-9	TRBD1	few	TRBJ2-2	CASRPGQGGTGELFF	TGTGCCAGCAGGCCGGGACAGGGTGGCACCGGGGAGCTGTTTTTT
14	TRBV15	.	.	TRBJ2-3	CATSRNTGSDTQYF	TGTGCCACCAGCAGAAATACAGGGTCAGATACGCAGTATTTT
14	TRBV20-1	.	.	TRBJ1-4	CSARTGTQPEKLFF	TGCAGTGCCCGGACTGGGACACAACCGGAAAAACTGTTTTTT
15	TRBV6-1	.	.	TRBJ1-2	CASSEGFNEAGGYTF	TGTGCCAGCAGTGAGGGGTTCAACGAAGCGGGTGGCTACACCTTC
15	TRBV28	.	.	TRBJ2-2	CASSLLGKNTGELFF	TGTGCCAGCAGTTTATTGGGCAAAAACACCGGGGAGCTGTTTTTT
19	TRBV12-3/TRBV12-4	.	.	TRBJ2-3	CASSLLTEQLSTFTDTQYF	TGTGCCAGCAGTTTACTGACCGAACAATTATCCACCTTCACAGATACGCAGTATTTT
14	TRBV20-1	.	few	TRBJ2-6	CSAPRNTGANVLTF	TGCAGTGCTCCACGAAACACTGGGGCCAACGTCCTGACTTTC
12	TRBV29-1	.	many	TRBJ2-5	CSARPAAETQYF	TGCAGCGCCCGACCTGCTGCAGAGACCCAGTACTTC
12	TRBV20-1	.	.	TRBJ1-2	CSASRQAPGYTF	TGCAGTGCTAGTAGGCAGGCGCCCGGCTACACCTTC
12	TRBV6-5	.	.	TRBJ1-2	CASTRLGSGYTF	TGTGCCAGCACCCGACTAGGGTCTGGCTACACCTTC
14	TRBV20-1	TRBD2	few	TRBJ2-1	CSAVGLAGTNEQFF	TGCAGTGCCGTGGGACTAGCAGGAACCAATGAGCAGTTCTTC
13	TRBV12-3/TRBV12-4	.	many	TRBJ1-2	CASSLAQQLDYTF	TGTGCCAGCAGTTTAGCGCAACAGCTCGACTACACCTTC
12	TRBV12-3/TRBV12-4	.	.	TRBJ1-5	CASSYQGQPQHF	TGTGCCAGCAGTTACCAGGGACAGCCCCAGCATTTT
13	TRBV20-1	.	.	TRBJ2-1	CSARVPSYNEQFF	TGCAGTGCTAGAGTTCCTAGCTACAATGAGCAGTTCTTC